One sample yielded the 29 T cell receptor beta chains listed below, sequenced in a study of cytomegalovirus exposure and HLA in healthy donors (dated by TCRdb to between 2016 and 2019). Library generation was performed with the immunoSEQ multiplex PCR assay. For the multiplex PCR, a mixture combining 60 forward primers for TCR Vbeta segments and 13 reverse primers for TCR Jbeta segments was used. TCRdb limited this immuneACCESS table to in-frame rearrangements with V and J called. A share of clones is missing; checked studies link under half to unresolved V genes, and the rest is unexplained. This sample's listing comprises 150,000 to 200,000 clones. The ten biggest clones cover approximately 0.82% of the sample. Sample: PBMCs. The receptors originated from a woman younger than 30 in good health and CMV-seropositive.

This chain joins TRBV30 and TRBJ1-1, with 7 bases aligning to TRBD1. V shed 4 bases, J shed 4 bases, and the junction held 6 bases outside the gene matches. CDR1 and CDR2 (germline): GTSNPN, SVGIG (reference sequence). The length of the CDR3 is 13 residues. The CDR3 nucleotides are TGTGCCTGGAACCGACAGGGCGTCACTGAAGCTTTCTTT. Protein: CAWNRQGVTEAFF.

This chain connects TRBV6-5 to TRBJ2-3; D perhaps matches TRBD2 (6 bases). The germline CDR1 and CDR2 sequences are MNHEY and SVGAGI. This CDR3 has 14 amino acids. Trimming pared 2 bases from V and 3 bases from J, leaving 9 bases between. CDR3 DNA sequence: TGTGCCAGCAGTTACCGCGGAGGGACAGATACGCAGTATTTT. It yields the protein CASSYRGGTDTQYF.

With regard to this clone: This same CDR3 is encoded by further DNA sequences in the sample. The V call is TRBV10-3, the J call TRBJ1-1, with D tentatively TRBD1 (5 bases). The germline V gene has CDR1 ENHRY and CDR2 SYGVKD. V lost 3 bases and J 5 bases, leaving 10 bases between the germline ends. This CDR3 region has 13 residues. The CDR3 region is CAISEGRGTEAFF. In DNA form, the CDR3 reads TGTGCCATCAGTGAAGGTCGGGGGACTGAAGCTTTCTTT.

The rearrangement uses TRBV11-3 and TRBJ2-5; 8 positions agree with TRBD2. V gave up 1 base and J gave up 4 bases; unmatched junction bases: 5. The length of the CDR3 is 15 residues. The germline V gene has CDR1 SGHNT and CDR2 YENEEA. This CDR3 is CASSLGGGKGETQYF. The CDR3 coding sequence is TGTGCCAGCAGCTTAGGCGGGGGGAAAGGAGAGACCCAGTACTTC.

The chain employs TRBV5-4 and TRBJ2-2; 8 bases fit TRBD2. This CDR3 spans 14 amino acids. J gave up 4 bases and V 4 bases, and 3 bases lay outside the gene matches. CDR1 SGHNT and CDR2 YYREEE come from the germline V gene (reference sequence). The CDR3 spells CASSRGGATGELFF. DNA for the CDR3: TGTGCCAGCAGCCGGGGGGGGGCCACCGGGGAGCTGTTTTTT.

The CDR3 region has the DNA TGTGCCAGCAGTTTGGGACTAGGTAGCACAGATACGCAGTATTTT. Translated, it gives CASSLGLGSTDTQYF. The rearrangement joins TRBV2 to TRBJ2-3, with 8 bases identical to TRBD2. The CDR3 length is 15 residues. J lost 0 bases, V lost 5 bases, and 4 bases had no gene match. From germline, CDR1 is SNHLY and CDR2 FYNNEI.

The V and J genes are TRBV19 and TRBJ2-3, with 11 positions matching TRBD2. The trim removed 5 bases at V and 3 bases at J, leaving 7 bases unmatched. CDR1 and CDR2 from the germline V gene are LNHDA and SQIVND (reference sequence). This CDR3 is built from 16 residues. The CDR3 DNA reads TGTGCCAGTAGTCCGGGGACTAGCGGAAGAACAGATACGCAGTATTTT. This sequence encodes CASSPGTSGRTDTQYF.

DNA for the CDR3: TGTGCCAGCAGCCAAGAGGTCAGGGTTTCACCCCTCCACTTT. The encoded protein is CASSQEVRVSPLHF. The rearrangement joins TRBV14 to TRBJ1-6; D possibly corresponds to TRBD1 (5 bases). In germline, CDR1 is SGHDN, CDR2 FVKESK. With 0 bases removed from V and 9 bases from J, the gap between germline ends came to 9 bases. The CDR3 is 14 amino acids.

CDR3 sequence: CASSVVGGGGFGEQFF. The CDR3 DNA is TGTGCCAGCAGCGTAGTAGGAGGGGGCGGTTTCGGTGAGCAGTTCTTC. The chain employs TRBV9 and TRBJ2-1; D is possibly TRBD1 (7 bases). The CDR3 covers 16 residues. Germline lookup yields CDR1 SGDLS and CDR2 YYNGEE. V lost 0 bases and J lost 9, with 19 bases in between.

This chain joins TRBV5-4 and TRBJ1-4; a possible D gene is TRBD1 (5 bases). Germline values: CDR1 SGHNT, CDR2 YYREEE (reference sequence). V was cut by 4 bases and J by 0 bases, with 13 bases left in between. The CDR3 spans 16 residues. The CDR3 reads CASSLGHLATNEKLFF. The CDR3 DNA sequence: TGTGCCAGCAGCCTTGGACACCTAGCAACTAATGAAAAACTGTTTTTT.

The V gene is TRBV9, the J gene TRBJ2-2, with 7 bases that match TRBD2. CDR1 SGDLS and CDR2 YYNGEE come from the germline V gene. V trimming: 0 bases; J trimming: 2 bases; junction bases outside the gene matches: 4. The CDR3 is made up of 16 amino acids. The CDR3 nucleotides are TGTGCCAGCAGCGTAGTTTCGGGGGGTAACACCGGGGAGCTGTTTTTT. This sequence encodes CASSVVSGGNTGELFF.

V usage is TRBV19 and J usage is TRBJ1-2; possible D gene TRBD1, 6 bases. The V and J ends lost 10 bases and 0 bases respectively, with 15 bases between them. The germline V gene encodes CDR1 LNHDA and CDR2 SQIVND (reference sequence). The CDR3 is 14 amino acids. CDR3 in amino acids: CATKGQTSNYGYTF. CDR3 bases: TGTGCCACAAAAGGACAGACTTCTAACTATGGCTACACCTTC.

In nucleotides, the CDR3 is TGCGCCAGCAGCCCCGGACTAGCGGGTCTGCAAAGCGGGGAGCTGTTTTTT. This codes for CASSPGLAGLQSGELFF. V usage is TRBV5-1 and J usage is TRBJ2-2; 11 positions match TRBD2. This CDR3 region has 17 residues. Per germline, CDR1 SGHRS and CDR2 YFSETQ. Trimming removed 4 bases from V and 7 bases from J; junction bases left unmatched: 12. The full variable domain, completed using reference TRBV5-1 and TRBJ2-2, is KAGVTQTPRYLIKTRGQQVTLSCSPISGHRSVSWYQQTPGQGLQFLFEYFSETQRNKGNFPGRFSGRQFSNSRSEMNVSTLELGDSALYLCASSPGLAGLQSGELFFGEGSRLTVL.

This chain connects TRBV27 to TRBJ1-1; D perhaps matches TRBD1 (6 bases). Per germline, CDR1 MNHEY and CDR2 SMNVEV (reference sequence). CDR3 length: 16 residues. Trimming took 5 bases from V and 1 from J, leaving 17 bases between them. The CDR3 spells CASSPHVGQKNTEAFF. CDR3 nucleotides: TGTGCCAGCAGTCCCCACGTTGGACAGAAGAACACTGAAGCTTTCTTT.

V and J are TRBV6-1 and TRBJ1-1, with unresolved D. Germline CDR1 MNHNS, CDR2 SASEGT. The V gene lost 6 bases and the J gene lost 1 base, with 9 bases spanning the gap. This CDR3 is built from 13 residues. CDR3 nucleotide sequence: TGTGCCAGCAGGGTTAACAGGAACACTGAAGCTTTCTTT. Protein: CASRVNRNTEAFF.

The chain uses TRBV4-1 and TRBJ2-3, with TRBD2 as a possible D gene (5 bases). Deletions cut 2 bases from V and 7 bases from J, with 22 bases between. The CDR3 sequence is 17 residues long. Germline V gene sequence: CDR1 MGHRA, CDR2 YSYEKL. CDR3 sequence (DNA): TGCGCCAGCAGCCAACCCACGGCAACGAGGAGGACGAATACGCAGTATTTT. Protein: CASSQPTATRRTNTQYF.

The CDR3 spells CASRNGGGNYGYTF. The DNA for the CDR3 is TGTGCCAGCAGAAATGGGGGGGGGAACTATGGCTACACCTTC. The chain couples TRBV6-5 to TRBJ1-2; tentatively, D is TRBD1 (5 bases). Trimming stripped 6 bases from V and 2 bases from J, with 13 bases between. Germline CDR1 and CDR2: MNHEY and SVGAGI. The CDR3 loop spans 14 amino acids.

The CDR3 is CASSLGGPNEKLFF. In nucleotides, the CDR3 is TGTGCCAGCAGCTTAGGGGGGCCCAACGAAAAACTGTTTTTT. This chain joins TRBV7-6 and TRBJ1-4; weak D call: TRBD1 (6 bases). Trimming cost V 1 base and J 8 bases, with 11 bases left between them. CDR1 is SGHVS and CDR2 is FNYEAQ in the germline V gene. The CDR3 has 14 residues.

The rearrangement links TRBV6-5 to TRBJ1-1; D gene uncertain. Trimming took 3 bases from V and 3 from J, leaving 14 bases between them. The CDR3 contains 15 residues. Germline CDR1 is MNHEY and CDR2 is SVGAGI. The CDR3: CASSYRSGLYTEAFF. DNA of the CDR3: TGTGCCAGCAGTTATCGTTCAGGACTATACACTGAAGCTTTCTTT.

The rearrangement links TRBV29-1 to TRBJ2-3; the D is unclear. This CDR3 has 10 amino acids. CDR1 SQVTM and CDR2 ANQGSEA come from the germline V gene. Trimming took off 7 bases at V and 3 bases at J, with 5 bases between the two ends. CDR3 DNA sequence: TGCAGCGGAGCGACAGATACGCAGTATTTT. The encoded protein is CSGATDTQYF.

This chain links TRBV7-2 with TRBJ1-3; D may be TRBD1 (5 bases). The V gene's germline CDR1 is SGHTA and CDR2 FQGNSA. The CDR3 contains 17 residues. Trimming stripped 0 bases from V and 0 bases from J, with 12 bases between. CDR3 nucleotide sequence: TGTGCCAGCAGCTTAGCCACAACAGGTGCCTCTGGAAACACCATATATTTT. Protein product: CASSLATTGASGNTIYF.

The chain links TRBV4-2 to TRBJ1-2, with D maybe TRBD1 (5 bases). The germline V and J ends were trimmed by 1 base and 5 bases, with 14 bases remaining between them. The germline CDR1 and CDR2 sequences are LGHNA and YNFKEQ. The CDR3 is 15 amino acids. The CDR3 sequence: CASSQVGEGTYGYTF. The CDR3 bases are TGTGCCAGCAGCCAAGTGGGGGAAGGGACTTATGGCTACACCTTC.

V is TRBV27 and J is TRBJ1-5; D uncertain. Germline V gene data show CDR1 as MNHEY and CDR2 as SMNVEV (reference sequence). The CDR3 is 13 residues long. Trimming took off 4 bases at V and 3 bases at J, with 7 bases between the two ends. The CDR3 nucleotides are TGTGCCAGCAGTTCGAACTACAATCAGCCCCAGCATTTT. It yields the protein CASSSNYNQPQHF.

The J gene is TRBJ2-2, the V gene TRBV7-2; 8 bases are shared with TRBD2. The V gene end was trimmed by 3 bases and the J gene end by 3 bases; junction bases not matched to a gene: 3. Germline loops: CDR1 SGHTA, CDR2 FQGNSA. The length of the CDR3 is 15 residues. Written as DNA, the CDR3 is TGTGCCAGCAGCTTCGGCGGGAGGCACACCGGGGAGCTGTTTTTT. Encoded protein: CASSFGGRHTGELFF.

V usage is TRBV5-5 and J usage is TRBJ2-7; D is unresolved. The V end was cut by 2 bases, the J end by 6 bases, with 9 bases between. The germline CDR1 and CDR2 sequences are SGHKS and YYEKEE (reference sequence). The CDR3 is 12 amino acids. The CDR3 protein is CASSFEYGEQYF. The CDR3, as DNA: TGTGCCAGCAGCTTCGAATACGGCGAGCAGTACTTC.

This chain uses TRBV6-1 with TRBJ1-4; D remains unclear. CDR3 length: 14 residues. V lost 7 bases, J lost 5 bases, and 14 bases lay in between. The germline V gene encodes CDR1 MNHNS and CDR2 SASEGT. The CDR3 sequence: CASTEGGQNEKLFF. The CDR3 DNA follows: TGTGCCAGCACCGAAGGAGGGCAAAATGAAAAACTGTTTTTT.

The chain carries TRBV11-3 and TRBJ2-4, with 8 bases lining up with TRBD2. Germline V gives CDR1 SGHNT, CDR2 YENEEA. The CDR3 runs 15 residues. With 7 bases clipped from V and 5 bases from J, the junction kept 10 bases outside the gene matches. The chain's CDR3 is CASTGGVESENIQYF. DNA of the CDR3: TGTGCCAGCACCGGGGGGGTGGAGTCGGAAAACATTCAGTACTTC.

The chain's CDR3 is CASSPKPGQGESYTF. CDR3 DNA sequence: TGTGCCAGCTCACCCAAACCCGGACAGGGGGAGAGCTACACCTTC. The chain employs TRBV18 and TRBJ1-2; 10 bases align to TRBD1. With 3 bases clipped from V and 9 bases from J, the junction kept 10 bases outside the gene matches. This CDR3 spans 15 amino acids. Germline V gives CDR1 KGHSH, CDR2 LQKENI. Together with reference TRBV18 and TRBJ1-2, the CDR3 gives the full variable domain: NAGVMQNPRHLVRRRGQEARLRCSPMKGHSHVYWYRQLPEEGLKFMVYLQKENIIDESGMPKERFSAEFPKEGPSILRIQQVVRGDSAAYFCASSPKPGQGESYTFGSGTRLTVV.

The chain recombines TRBV29-1 with TRBJ2-1; 8 positions agree with TRBD2. This CDR3 has 15 residues. CDR1 is SQVTM, CDR2 ANQGSEA, per germline. After removal of 3 bases from V and 8 bases from J, the junction contained 12 bases not matched to a gene. The CDR3 here is CSVDGAGREVDEQFF. CDR3 nucleotides: TGCAGCGTTGACGGGGCGGGGCGGGAGGTCGATGAGCAGTTCTTC.